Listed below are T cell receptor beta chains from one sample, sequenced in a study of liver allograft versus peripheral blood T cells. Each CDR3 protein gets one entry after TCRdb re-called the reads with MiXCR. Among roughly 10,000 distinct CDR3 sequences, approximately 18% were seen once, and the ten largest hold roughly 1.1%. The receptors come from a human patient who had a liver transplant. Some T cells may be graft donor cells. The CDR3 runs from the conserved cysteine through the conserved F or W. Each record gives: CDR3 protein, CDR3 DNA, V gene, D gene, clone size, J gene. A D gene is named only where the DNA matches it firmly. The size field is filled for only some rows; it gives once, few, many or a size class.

CASSLNPSGVVDTQYF TGTGCCAGCAGCTTAAATCCTAGCGGGGTGGTAGATACGCAGTATTTT TRBV7-2 TRBD2 NA TRBJ2-3
CASSSQIGLPFMNTEAFF TGTGCCAGCAGTTCCCAAATTGGTCTTCCCTTTATGAACACTGAAGCTTTCTTT TRBV28 NA NA TRBJ1-1
CAWSVDGGGNQPQHF TGTGCCTGGAGTGTCGATGGGGGGGGCAATCAGCCCCAGCATTTT TRBV30 NA many TRBJ1-5
CASSQETGGYGNTIYF TGTGCCAGCAGCCAGGAAACAGGGGGCTATGGAAACACCATATATTTT TRBV6-6 TRBD1 NA TRBJ1-3
CASSRARSYEQYF TGTGCCAGTAGTCGGGCTAGAAGCTACGAGCAGTACTTC TRBV19 NA NA TRBJ2-7
CFFEGTNYGYTF TGTTTCTTTGAGGGGACTAACTATGGCTACACCTTC TRBV5-4 NA medium-sized TRBJ1-2
CATSRDVGTGVQKLFF TGTGCCACCAGCAGAGATGTAGGGACAGGGGTTCAAAAACTGTTTTTT TRBV15 TRBD1 medium-sized TRBJ1-4
CASSLRQGKGNTEAFF TGTGCCAGCAGCTTAAGACAGGGAAAGGGGAACACTGAAGCTTTCTTT TRBV13 TRBD1 medium-sized TRBJ1-1
CAIRNDRGGPEAFF TGTGCCATCAGGAATGACAGGGGTGGCCCTGAAGCTTTCTTT TRBV10-3 TRBD1 medium-sized TRBJ1-1
CASSLGGVSPLHF TGTGCCAGCAGTTTAGGGGGTGTTTCACCCCTCCACTTT TRBV27 NA medium-sized TRBJ1-6
CASSTDQNQPQHF TGTGCCAGCTCAACAGACCAAAATCAGCCCCAGCATTTT TRBV18 NA medium-sized TRBJ1-5
CASSLRGGDEQFF TGTGCCAGCAGCTTACGCGGGGGAGATGAGCAGTTCTTC TRBV7-2 TRBD2 medium-sized TRBJ2-1
CASRARDPAVEAFF TGTGCCAGCAGAGCCCGGGACCCCGCAGTGGAAGCTTTCTTT TRBV6-5 NA many TRBJ1-1
CASRLGGFSYEQYF TGTGCCAGTCGCCTGGGAGGGTTTTCCTACGAGCAGTACTTC TRBV6-2/TRBV6-3 TRBD2 NA TRBJ2-7
CASSFKPDTSGNTIYF TGTGCCAGCAGCTTCAAGCCGGACACCTCTGGAAACACCATATATTTT TRBV9 NA NA TRBJ1-3
CASREEGRGLNTGELFF TGTGCCAGCAGGGAGGAGGGCAGGGGCTTGAACACCGGGGAGCTGTTTTTT TRBV6-1 NA many TRBJ2-2
CASSLSENTEAFF TGTGCCAGCAGCTTAAGTGAGAACACTGAAGCTTTCTTT TRBV11-2 NA NA TRBJ1-1
CASSIDRGPTEAFF TGTGCCAGTAGTATTGACAGGGGGCCCACTGAAGCTTTCTTT TRBV19 TRBD1 medium-sized TRBJ1-1
CASSSPGDGYTF TGTGCCAGCAGTTCCCCGGGAGATGGCTACACCTTC TRBV6-2/TRBV6-3 NA NA TRBJ1-2
CAWSRRVGEQYF TGTGCCTGGAGCCGGAGGGTTGGCGAGCAGTACTTC TRBV30 NA NA TRBJ2-7
CAWRPGQGENEKLFF TGTGCCTGGAGACCCGGACAGGGGGAAAATGAAAAACTGTTTTTT TRBV30 TRBD1 many TRBJ1-4
CASSPGQTISYGYTF TGTGCCAGCTCACCGGGACAAACTATATCCTATGGCTACACCTTC TRBV18 NA medium-sized TRBJ1-2
CASSPGSDYGYTF TGTGCCAGCTCCCCGGGGAGTGACTATGGCTACACCTTC TRBV28 NA NA TRBJ1-2
CASSSGQNQPQHF TGTGCCAGCAGCTCTGGACAGAATCAGCCCCAGCATTTT TRBV6-5 NA few TRBJ1-5
CASSPGQGAYEQYF TGTGCCAGCTCACCCGGACAGGGGGCATACGAGCAGTACTTC TRBV18 TRBD1 NA TRBJ2-7
CASSLGRGGSRDTQYF TGTGCCAGCAGTTTAGGGCGGGGGGGTTCACGAGATACGCAGTATTTT TRBV28 TRBD2 NA TRBJ2-3
CSVGDSNYGYTF TGCAGCGTGGGGGACAGTAACTATGGCTACACCTTC TRBV29-1 TRBD1 medium-sized TRBJ1-2
CAWSGTRNQPQHF TGTGCCTGGAGTGGGACTCGAAATCAGCCCCAGCATTTT TRBV30 NA few TRBJ1-5
CSVPGVDGYTF TGCAGCGTTCCCGGGGTGGATGGCTACACCTTC TRBV29-1 NA medium-sized TRBJ1-2
CASSEGQGASPNTEAFF TGTGCCAGCAGCGAAGGACAGGGGGCGAGCCCGAACACTGAAGCTTTCTTT TRBV5-4 TRBD1 many TRBJ1-1
CADGTGYGYTF TGTGCGGACGGGACAGGCTATGGCTACACCTTC TRBV30 TRBD1 NA TRBJ1-2
CSARDDVGRETQYF TGCAGTGCTAGAGATGACGTGGGCAGGGAGACCCAGTACTTC TRBV20-1 NA NA TRBJ2-5
CASSYKKGSTEAFF TGTGCCAGCAGTTACAAAAAGGGAAGTACTGAAGCTTTCTTT TRBV6-6 NA medium-sized TRBJ1-1
CASGLDTGELFF TGTGCTAGTGGTTTGGACACCGGGGAGCTGTTTTTT TRBV12-5 NA few TRBJ2-2
CASIRSGAGKGYGYTF TGTGCCAGCATTCGTTCAGGGGCGGGCAAGGGCTATGGCTACACCTTC TRBV6-1 NA medium-sized TRBJ1-2
CSVDTQGGGGYTF TGCAGCGTAGACACACAGGGGGGAGGTGGATACACCTTC TRBV29-1 TRBD1 medium-sized TRBJ1-2
CASSLSGVEAFF TGTGCCAGCAGCTTATCGGGCGTTGAAGCTTTCTTT TRBV7-2 NA medium-sized TRBJ1-1
CASSKHVGQGAFEAFF TGTGCCAGTAGCAAGCATGTAGGACAGGGGGCCTTTGAAGCTTTCTTT TRBV19 TRBD1 many TRBJ1-1
CAISETGQGYNEQFF TGTGCCATCAGTGAGACGGGACAGGGCTACAATGAGCAGTTCTTC TRBV10-3 TRBD1 medium-sized TRBJ2-1
CASRPTGGGYTF TGTGCCAGCAGACCGACAGGGGGAGGCTACACCTTC TRBV12-3/TRBV12-4 TRBD1 few TRBJ1-2
CAISESGNTEAFF TGTGCCATCAGTGAGTCGGGAAACACTGAAGCTTTCTTT TRBV10-3 NA medium-sized TRBJ1-1
CSATTTGTSDQPQHF TGCAGTGCTACAACTACCGGGACGTCGGATCAGCCCCAGCATTTT TRBV20-1 NA few TRBJ1-5
CASSYSGRQPQHF TGTGCCAGCAGTTACTCGGGGCGGCAGCCCCAGCATTTT TRBV6-5 NA medium-sized TRBJ1-5
CASSLRQGPSPLHF TGTGCCAGCAGCTTGCGACAGGGCCCTTCACCCCTCCACTTT TRBV7-2 TRBD1 many TRBJ1-6
CASSIREYGYTF TGTGCCAGCAGTATTCGGGAGTACGGCTACACCTTC TRBV5-6 NA few TRBJ1-2